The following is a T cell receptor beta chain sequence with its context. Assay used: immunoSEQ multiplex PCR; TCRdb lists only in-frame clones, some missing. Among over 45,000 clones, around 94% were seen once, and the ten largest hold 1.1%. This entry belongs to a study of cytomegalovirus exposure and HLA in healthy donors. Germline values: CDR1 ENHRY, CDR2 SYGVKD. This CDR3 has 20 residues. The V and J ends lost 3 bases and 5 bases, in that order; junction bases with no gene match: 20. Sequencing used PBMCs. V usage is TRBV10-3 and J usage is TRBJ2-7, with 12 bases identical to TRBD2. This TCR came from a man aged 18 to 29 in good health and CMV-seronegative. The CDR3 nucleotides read TGTGCCATCAGTGACCCCACTAGCGGGAGGAGGGCGGGAATGGTAGACGAGCAGTACTTC. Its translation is CAISDPTSGRRAGMVDEQYF.